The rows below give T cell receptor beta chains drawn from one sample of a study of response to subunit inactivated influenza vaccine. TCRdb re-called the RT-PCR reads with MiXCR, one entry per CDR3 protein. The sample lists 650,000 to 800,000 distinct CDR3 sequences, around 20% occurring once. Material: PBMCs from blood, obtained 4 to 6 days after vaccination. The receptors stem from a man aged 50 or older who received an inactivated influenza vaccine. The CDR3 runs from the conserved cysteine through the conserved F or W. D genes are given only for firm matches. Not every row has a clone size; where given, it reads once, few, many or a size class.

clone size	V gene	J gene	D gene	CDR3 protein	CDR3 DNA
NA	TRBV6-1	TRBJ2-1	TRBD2	CATEQAGGPLNEQFF	TGTGCCACCGAGCAAGCGGGGGGGCCCCTTAATGAGCAGTTCTTC
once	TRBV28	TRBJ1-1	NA	CASSHNTEAFF	TGTGCCAGCAGTCACAACACTGAAGCTTTCTTT
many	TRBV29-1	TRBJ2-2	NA	CSVEVPGHPTGELFF	TGCAGCGTTGAAGTCCCGGGACACCCCACCGGGGAGCTGTTTTTT
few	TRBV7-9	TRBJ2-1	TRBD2	CASSQRGGSYNEQFF	TGTGCCAGCAGCCAGCGGGGGGGATCCTACAATGAGCAGTTCTTC
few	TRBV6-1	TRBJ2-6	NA	CASSLRRGLSGANVLTF	TGTGCCAGCAGCCTGCGGCGTGGACTCTCTGGGGCCAACGTCCTGACTTTC
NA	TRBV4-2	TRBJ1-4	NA	CASSHGDGNEKLFF	TGTGCCAGCAGCCATGGGGACGGTAATGAAAAACTGTTTTTT
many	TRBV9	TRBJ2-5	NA	CASSVGSRAETQYF	TGTGCCAGCAGCGTAGGGTCACGAGCTGAGACCCAGTACTTC
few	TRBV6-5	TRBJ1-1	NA	CASSYLQGGRTEAFF	TGTGCCAGCAGTTACCTTCAGGGCGGAAGGACTGAAGCTTTCTTT
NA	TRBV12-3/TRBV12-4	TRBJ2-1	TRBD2	CASSLARGGADEQFF	TGTGCCAGCAGCTTAGCGCGGGGGGGCGCCGATGAGCAGTTCTTC
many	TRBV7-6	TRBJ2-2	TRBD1	CASSLGTGGELNTGELFF	TGTGCCAGCAGCCTCGGGACAGGGGGAGAACTAAACACCGGGGAGCTGTTTTTT
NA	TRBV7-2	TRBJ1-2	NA	CASSNRAPPYGYTF	TGTGCCAGCAGCAACCGGGCTCCACCCTATGGCTACACCTTC
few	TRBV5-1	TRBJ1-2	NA	CASSSATTNYGYTF	TGCGCCAGCAGCTCAGCGACAACGAACTATGGCTACACCTTC
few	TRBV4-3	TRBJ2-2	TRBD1	CASSQHKPGTGHTGELFF	TGCGCCAGCAGCCAGCACAAACCAGGGACAGGGCACACCGGGGAGCTGTTTTTT
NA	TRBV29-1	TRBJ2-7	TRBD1	CSAQGDRGLEQYF	TGCAGCGCCCAAGGGGACAGGGGGCTCGAGCAGTACTTC
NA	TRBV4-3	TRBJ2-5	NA	CASSQAAAAAETQYF	TGCGCCAGCAGCCAAGCCGCCGCCGCAGCAGAGACCCAGTACTTC
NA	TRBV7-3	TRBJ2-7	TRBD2	CASSVLAGGWHEQYF	TGTGCCAGCAGCGTTCTAGCGGGAGGTTGGCACGAGCAGTACTTC
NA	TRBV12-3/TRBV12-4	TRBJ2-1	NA	CASSSTRAGGSYNEQFF	TGTGCCAGCAGCTCTACAAGGGCGGGTGGCTCCTACAATGAGCAGTTCTTC
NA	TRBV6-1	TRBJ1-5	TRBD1	CAGQEGVGQPQHF	TGTGCCGGACAGGAGGGGGTTGGTCAGCCCCAGCATTTT
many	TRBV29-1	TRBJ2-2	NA	CSANGWTTNTGELFF	TGCAGCGCGAACGGGTGGACAACGAACACCGGGGAGCTGTTTTTT
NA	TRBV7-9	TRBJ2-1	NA	CASSLGGRVPGF	TGTGCCAGCAGCTTAGGGGGTCGGGTCCCGGGCTTC
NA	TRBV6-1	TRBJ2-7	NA	CASGRDFPNEQYF	TGTGCCAGCGGCCGGGACTTTCCCAACGAGCAGTACTTC
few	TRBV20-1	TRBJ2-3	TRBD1	CSARHDRGRTDTQYF	TGCAGTGCTAGACACGACAGGGGGCGCACAGATACGCAGTATTTT
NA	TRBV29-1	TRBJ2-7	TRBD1	CSVEDRVGEQYF	TGCAGCGTGGAGGACAGGGTAGGCGAGCAGTACTTC
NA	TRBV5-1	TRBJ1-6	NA	CASSLAGKAYSPLHF	TGCGCCAGCAGCTTGGCAGGAAAGGCCTATTCACCCCTCCACTTT
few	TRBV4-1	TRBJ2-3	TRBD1	CASSQGTGTGDTQYF	TGCGCCAGCAGCCAGGGGACAGGAACCGGGGATACGCAGTATTTT
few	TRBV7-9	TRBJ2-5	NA	CASSRGLPTQYF	TGTGCCAGCAGCCGGGGACTCCCAACCCAGTACTTC